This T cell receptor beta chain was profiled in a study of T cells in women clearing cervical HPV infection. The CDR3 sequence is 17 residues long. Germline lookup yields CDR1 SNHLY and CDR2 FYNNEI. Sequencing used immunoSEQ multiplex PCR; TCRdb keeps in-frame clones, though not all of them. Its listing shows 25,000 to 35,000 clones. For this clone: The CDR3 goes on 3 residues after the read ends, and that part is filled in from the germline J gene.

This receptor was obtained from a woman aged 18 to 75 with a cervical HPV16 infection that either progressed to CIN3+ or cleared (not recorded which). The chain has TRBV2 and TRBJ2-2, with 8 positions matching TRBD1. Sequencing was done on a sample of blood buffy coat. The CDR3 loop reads CASSPRTGRNSNEKLFF. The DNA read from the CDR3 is TGTGCCAGCAGTCCCCGGACAGGGCGAAATTCTAATGAAAAG.